Each of the 7 T cell receptor beta chains below was sequenced from the same sample in a study of blood T cell repertoires in COVID-19. The data were produced by immunoSEQ multiplex PCR, yet TCRdb's version contains in-frame clones alone and is incomplete. The table records about 200,000 clones, roughly nine tenths of them present only once. Input material: peripheral blood. These receptors were collected from a woman in her 70s with acute or convalescent COVID-19.

The chain couples TRBV24-1 to TRBJ2-1; D is undetermined. V gave up 5 bases and J gave up 2 bases, with 12 bases separating them. The V gene's germline CDR1 is KGHDR and CDR2 SFDVKD. This CDR3 has 15 amino acids. CDR3 in amino acids: CATSGGGEAYNEQFF. In DNA form, the CDR3 reads TGTGCCACCAGTGGCGGCGGAGAAGCCTACAATGAGCAGTTCTTC.

For this clone: The same CDR3 arises from other DNA sequences in this sample as well. The rearrangement uses TRBV27 and TRBJ2-7, with a possible D match to TRBD1 (6 bases). The CDR3 has 14 amino acids. The V and J ends lost 5 bases and 2 bases respectively, with 13 bases between them. Germline-derived CDR1 and CDR2 are MNHEY and SMNVEV (reference sequence). The CDR3 loop reads CASSPSRGPYEQYF. The CDR3 DNA follows: TGTGCCAGCAGTCCCTCCAGGGGACCCTACGAGCAGTACTTC.

The V and J genes are TRBV21-1 and TRBJ1-1; whether TRBD1, the table's D call, matches the DNA was not checked. TRBV21-1 is a pseudogene segment. This CDR3 has 16 residues. CDR3 amino acids: CASGQFTSRAYTEAFF. The CDR3 DNA sequence: TGTGCCAGCGGCCAGTTTACCTCTCGTGCTTACACTGAAGCTTTCTTT.

This rearrangement joins TRBV6-5 to TRBJ1-1, with D perhaps matching TRBD1 (6 bases). Trimming stripped 8 bases from V and 6 bases from J, with 16 bases between. The CDR3 is 13 amino acids. The germline V gene encodes CDR1 MNHEY and CDR2 SVGAGI. CDR3 sequence (DNA): TGTGCCAGCCGGGACATGGTACAAGCTGAAGCTTTCTTT. Its protein is CASRDMVQAEAFF.

The rearrangement joins TRBV7-2 to TRBJ2-3; 8 nucleotides align to TRBD2. Unmatched junction bases numbered 5, after V lost 0 bases and J lost 6 bases. Germline CDR1 SGHTA, CDR2 FQGNSA. This CDR3 spans 15 amino acids. The CDR3 region is CASSLAAGGQDTQYF. CDR3 coding DNA: TGTGCCAGCAGCTTAGCCGCGGGGGGCCAGGATACGCAGTATTTT.

V is TRBV19 and J is TRBJ2-2; 10 positions agree with TRBD1. The CDR3 has 17 amino acids. Trimming took 3 bases from V and 6 from J; bases not matched to a gene: 10. CDR1 LNHDA and CDR2 SQIVND come from the germline V gene (reference sequence). As DNA, the CDR3 is TGTGCCAGTAGTATCCCCCTGGGACAGGGGTTGCCCGGGGAGCTGTTTTTT. Its translation is CASSIPLGQGLPGELFF.

In nucleotides, the CDR3 is TGTGCCAGCAGCCAAGCTCCGGACAGGGTACGGGCTGAAGCTTTCTTT. Its protein product is CASSQAPDRVRAEAFF. V usage is TRBV3-1 (or the pseudogene TRBV3-2) and J usage is TRBJ1-1; 8 bases are a match to TRBD1. Per the germline V gene, CDR1 is LGHDT and CDR2 is YNNKEL (reference sequence). The CDR3 has 16 residues. J gave up 6 bases and V 1 base, and 10 bases lay outside the gene matches.